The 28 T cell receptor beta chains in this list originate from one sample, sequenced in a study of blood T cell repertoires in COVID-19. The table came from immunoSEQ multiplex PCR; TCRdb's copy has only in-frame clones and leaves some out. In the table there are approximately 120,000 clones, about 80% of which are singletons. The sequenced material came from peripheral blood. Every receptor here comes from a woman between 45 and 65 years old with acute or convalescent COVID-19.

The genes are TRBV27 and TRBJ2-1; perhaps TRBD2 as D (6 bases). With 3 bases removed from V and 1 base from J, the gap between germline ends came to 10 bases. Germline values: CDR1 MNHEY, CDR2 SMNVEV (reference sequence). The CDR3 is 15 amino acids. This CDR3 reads CASSFGGFSYNEQFF. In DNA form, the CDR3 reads TGTGCCAGCAGTTTCGGGGGTTTTTCCTACAATGAGCAGTTCTTC.

The CDR3 DNA sequence: TGTGCCAGCTCTGTGGGAGGGCGGGACACCGGGGAGCTGTTTTTT. Amino acids: CASSVGGRDTGELFF. The genes are TRBV27 and TRBJ2-2; 7 positions match TRBD2. The CDR3 is made up of 15 amino acids. From germline, CDR1 is MNHEY and CDR2 SMNVEV (reference sequence). The V gene end was trimmed by 8 bases and the J gene end by 3 bases; junction bases not matched to a gene: 9.

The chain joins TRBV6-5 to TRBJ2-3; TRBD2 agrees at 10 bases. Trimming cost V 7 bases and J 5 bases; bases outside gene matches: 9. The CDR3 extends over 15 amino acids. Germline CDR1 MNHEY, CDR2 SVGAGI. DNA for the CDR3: TGTGCCAGCATTCGGACTAGCGGTGCCGTAGATACGCAGTATTTT. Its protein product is CASIRTSGAVDTQYF.

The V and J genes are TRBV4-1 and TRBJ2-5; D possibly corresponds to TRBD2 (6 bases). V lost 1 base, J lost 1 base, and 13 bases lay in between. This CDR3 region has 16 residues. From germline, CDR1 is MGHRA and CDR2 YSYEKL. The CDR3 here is CASSQVGSGAQETQYF. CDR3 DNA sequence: TGCGCCAGCAGCCAAGTTGGTAGCGGAGCCCAAGAGACCCAGTACTTC.

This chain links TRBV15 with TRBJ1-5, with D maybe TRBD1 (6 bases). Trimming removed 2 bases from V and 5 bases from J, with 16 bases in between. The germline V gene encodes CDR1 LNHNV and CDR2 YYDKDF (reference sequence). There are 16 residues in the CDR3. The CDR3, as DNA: TGTGCCACCAGCAGAAGGCGGACAGTTTTTCATCAGCCCCAGCATTTT. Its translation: CATSRRRTVFHQPQHF.

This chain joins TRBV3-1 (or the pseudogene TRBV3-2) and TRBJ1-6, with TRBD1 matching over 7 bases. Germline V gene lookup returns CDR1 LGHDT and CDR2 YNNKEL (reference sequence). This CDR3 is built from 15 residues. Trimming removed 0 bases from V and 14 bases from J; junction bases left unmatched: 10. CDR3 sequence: CASSQDGQAQGSLHF. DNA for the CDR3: TGTGCCAGCAGCCAAGATGGACAGGCCCAGGGGTCCCTCCACTTT.

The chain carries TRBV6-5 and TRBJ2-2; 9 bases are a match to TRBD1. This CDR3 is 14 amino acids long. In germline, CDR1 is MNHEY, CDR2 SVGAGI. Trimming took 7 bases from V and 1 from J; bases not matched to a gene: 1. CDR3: CASKGQGNTGELFF. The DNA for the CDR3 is TGTGCCAGCAAGGGACAGGGGAACACCGGGGAGCTGTTTTTT.

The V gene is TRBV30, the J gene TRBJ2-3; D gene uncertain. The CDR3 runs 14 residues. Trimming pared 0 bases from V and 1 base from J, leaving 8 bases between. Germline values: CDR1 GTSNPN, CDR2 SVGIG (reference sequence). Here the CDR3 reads CAWSVKAGTDTQYF. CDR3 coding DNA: TGTGCCTGGAGTGTAAAGGCGGGCACAGATACGCAGTATTTT. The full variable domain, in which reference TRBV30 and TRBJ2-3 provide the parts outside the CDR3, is SQTIHQWPATLVQPVGSPLSLECTVEGTSNPNLYWYRQAAGRGLQLLFYSVGIGQISSEVPQNLSASRPQDRQFILSSKKLLLSDSGFYLCAWSVKAGTDTQYFGPGTRLTVL.

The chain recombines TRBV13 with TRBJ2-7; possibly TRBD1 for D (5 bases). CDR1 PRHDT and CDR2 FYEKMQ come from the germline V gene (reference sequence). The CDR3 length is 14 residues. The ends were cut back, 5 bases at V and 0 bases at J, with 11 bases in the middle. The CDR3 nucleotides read TGTGCCAGCAGCCGGACACAGAGCTCCTACGAGCAGTACTTC. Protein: CASSRTQSSYEQYF.

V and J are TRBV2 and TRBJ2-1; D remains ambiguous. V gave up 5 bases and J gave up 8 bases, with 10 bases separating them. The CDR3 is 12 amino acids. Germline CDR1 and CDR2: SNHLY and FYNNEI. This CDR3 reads CASSLQQDEQFF. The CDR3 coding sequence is TGTGCCAGCAGTTTACAGCAGGATGAGCAGTTCTTC.

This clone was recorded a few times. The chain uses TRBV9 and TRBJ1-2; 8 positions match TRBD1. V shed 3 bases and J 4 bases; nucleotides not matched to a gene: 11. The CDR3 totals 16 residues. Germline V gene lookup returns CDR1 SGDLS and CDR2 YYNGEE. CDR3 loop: CASSAGLDRGGYGYTF. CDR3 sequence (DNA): TGTGCCAGCAGCGCTGGGTTAGACAGGGGTGGCTATGGCTACACCTTC. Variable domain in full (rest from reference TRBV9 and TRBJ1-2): DSGVTQTPKHLITATGQRVTLRCSPRSGDLSVYWYQQSLDQGLQFLIQYYNGEERAKGNILERFSAQQFPDLHSELNLSSLELGDSALYFCASSAGLDRGGYGYTFGSGTRLTVV.

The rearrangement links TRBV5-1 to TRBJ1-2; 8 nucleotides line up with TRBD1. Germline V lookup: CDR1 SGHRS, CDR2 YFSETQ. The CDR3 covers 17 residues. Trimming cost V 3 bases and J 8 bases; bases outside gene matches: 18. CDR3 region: CASSSISGTGSFRGYTF. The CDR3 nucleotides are TGCGCCAGCAGCTCAATATCCGGGACAGGATCTTTTCGGGGCTACACCTTC.

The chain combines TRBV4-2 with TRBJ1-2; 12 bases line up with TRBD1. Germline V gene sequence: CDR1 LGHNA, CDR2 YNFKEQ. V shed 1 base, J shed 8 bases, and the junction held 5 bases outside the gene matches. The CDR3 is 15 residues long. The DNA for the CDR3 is TGTGCCAGCAGCCAAGGTGGGACAGGGGGCTCAGGCTACACCTTC. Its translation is CASSQGGTGGSGYTF.

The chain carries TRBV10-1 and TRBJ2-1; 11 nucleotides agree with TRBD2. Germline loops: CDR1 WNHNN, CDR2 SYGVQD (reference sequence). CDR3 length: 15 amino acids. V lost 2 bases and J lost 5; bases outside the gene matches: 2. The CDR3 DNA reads TGCGCCAGCAGTGAGCCGGGACTAGCGGACAATGAGCAGTTCTTC. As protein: CASSEPGLADNEQFF.

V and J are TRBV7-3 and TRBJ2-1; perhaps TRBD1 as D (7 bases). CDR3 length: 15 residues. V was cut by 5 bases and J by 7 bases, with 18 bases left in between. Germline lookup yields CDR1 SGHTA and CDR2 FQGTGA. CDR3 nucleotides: TGTGCCAGCAGCCCCTCTCCAGGGGGGTGGAATGAGCAGTTCTTC. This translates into CASSPSPGGWNEQFF.

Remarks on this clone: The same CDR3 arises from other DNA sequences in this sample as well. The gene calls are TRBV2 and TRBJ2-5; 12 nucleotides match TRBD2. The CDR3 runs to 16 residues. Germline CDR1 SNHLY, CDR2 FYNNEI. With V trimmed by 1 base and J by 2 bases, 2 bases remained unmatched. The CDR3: CASSEVTSGGQETQYF. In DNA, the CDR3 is TGTGCCAGCAGTGAAGTGACTAGCGGGGGTCAAGAGACCCAGTACTTC.

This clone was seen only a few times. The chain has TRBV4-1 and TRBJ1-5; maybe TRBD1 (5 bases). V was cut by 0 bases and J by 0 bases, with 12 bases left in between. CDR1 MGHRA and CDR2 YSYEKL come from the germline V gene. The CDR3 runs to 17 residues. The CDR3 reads CASSQEPGTTSNQPQHF. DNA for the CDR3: TGCGCCAGCAGCCAAGAACCCGGGACTACTAGCAATCAGCCCCAGCATTTT.

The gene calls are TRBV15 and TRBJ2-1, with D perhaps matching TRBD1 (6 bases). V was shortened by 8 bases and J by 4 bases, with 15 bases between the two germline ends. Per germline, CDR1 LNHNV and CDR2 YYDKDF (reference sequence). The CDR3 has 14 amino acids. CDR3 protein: CATGRGGPYNEQFF. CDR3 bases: TGTGCCACCGGACGAGGGGGTCCTTACAATGAGCAGTTCTTC.

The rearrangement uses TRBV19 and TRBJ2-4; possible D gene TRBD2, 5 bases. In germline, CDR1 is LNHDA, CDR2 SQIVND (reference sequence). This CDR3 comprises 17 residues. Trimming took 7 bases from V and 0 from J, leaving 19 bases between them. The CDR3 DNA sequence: TGTGCCAGTACCTTACGGGAAGCCTTTGTAGCCAAAAACATTCAGTACTTC. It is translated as CASTLREAFVAKNIQYF.

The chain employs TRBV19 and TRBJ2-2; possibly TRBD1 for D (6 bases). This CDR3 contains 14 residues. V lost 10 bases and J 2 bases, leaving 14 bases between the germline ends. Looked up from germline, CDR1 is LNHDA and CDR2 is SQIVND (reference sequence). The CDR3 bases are TGTGCCATTGAGGACAGACGAAACACCGGGGAGCTGTTTTTT. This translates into CAIEDRRNTGELFF.

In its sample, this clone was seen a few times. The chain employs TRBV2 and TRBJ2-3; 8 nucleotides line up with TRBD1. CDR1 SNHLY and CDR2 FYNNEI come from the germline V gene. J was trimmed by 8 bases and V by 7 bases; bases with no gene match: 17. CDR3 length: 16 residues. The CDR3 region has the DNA TGTGCCAGCAAACCCCAGGGGGCAGGGAACACGTTTACGCAGTATTTT. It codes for CASKPQGAGNTFTQYF. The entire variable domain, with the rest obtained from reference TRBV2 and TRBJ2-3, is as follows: EPEVTQTPSHQVTQMGQEVILRCVPISNHLYFYWYRQILGQKVEFLVSFYNNEISEKSEIFDDQFSVERPDGSNFTLKIRSTKLEDSAMYFCASKPQGAGNTFTQYFGPGTRLTVL.

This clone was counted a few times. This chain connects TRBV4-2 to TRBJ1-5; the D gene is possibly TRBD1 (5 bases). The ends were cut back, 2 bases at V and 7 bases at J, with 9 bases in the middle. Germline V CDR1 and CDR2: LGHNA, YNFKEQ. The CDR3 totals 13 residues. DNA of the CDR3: TGTGCCAGCAGCCAACCAGGGAACCAGCCCCAGCATTTT. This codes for CASSQPGNQPQHF.

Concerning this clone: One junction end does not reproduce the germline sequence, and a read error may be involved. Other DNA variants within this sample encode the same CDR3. The chain's CDR3 is CASSIEQMKNYGYTF. The CDR3 bases are TGCGCCAGTAGTATTGAACAGATGAAGAACTATGGCTACACCTTC. V usage is TRBV19 and J usage is TRBJ1-2; D is ambiguous. Per germline, CDR1 LNHDA and CDR2 SQIVND (reference sequence). The CDR3 has 15 residues.

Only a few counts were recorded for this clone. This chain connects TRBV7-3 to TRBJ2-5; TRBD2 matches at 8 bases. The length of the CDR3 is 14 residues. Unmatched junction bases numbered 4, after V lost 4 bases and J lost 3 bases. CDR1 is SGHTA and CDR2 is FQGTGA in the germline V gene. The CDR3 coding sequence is TGTGCCAGCAGCTCCGGGCGGGGGGAAGAGACCCAGTACTTC. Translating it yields CASSSGRGEETQYF.

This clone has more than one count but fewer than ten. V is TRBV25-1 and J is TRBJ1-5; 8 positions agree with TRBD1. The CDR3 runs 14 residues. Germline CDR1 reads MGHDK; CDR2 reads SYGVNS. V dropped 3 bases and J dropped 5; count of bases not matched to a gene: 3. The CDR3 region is CASSDPGGHQPQHF. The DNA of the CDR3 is TGTGCCAGCAGTGATCCAGGGGGCCATCAGCCCCAGCATTTT.

For the CDR3, the DNA is TGTGCCATCACCGGGGATAGGAACACTGAAGCTTTCTTT. Encoded protein: CAITGDRNTEAFF. V usage is TRBV10-3 and J usage is TRBJ1-1; D remains unclear. V shed 7 bases and J shed 1 base, with 10 bases lying between them. The germline V gene encodes CDR1 ENHRY and CDR2 SYGVKD. The CDR3 runs 13 residues.

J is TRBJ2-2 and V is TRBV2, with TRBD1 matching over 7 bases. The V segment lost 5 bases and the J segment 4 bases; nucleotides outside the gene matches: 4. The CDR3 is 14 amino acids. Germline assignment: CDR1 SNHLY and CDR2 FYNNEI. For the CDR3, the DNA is TGTGCCAGCAGTCAAACAGGGGTCACCGGGGAGCTGTTTTTT. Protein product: CASSQTGVTGELFF.

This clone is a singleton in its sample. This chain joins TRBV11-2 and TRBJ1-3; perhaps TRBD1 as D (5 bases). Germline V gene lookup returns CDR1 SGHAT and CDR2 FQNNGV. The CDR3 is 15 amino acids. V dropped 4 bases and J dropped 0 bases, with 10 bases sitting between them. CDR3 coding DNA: TGTGCCAGCAGCTCCCCAGACAGCTCTGGAAACACCATATATTTT. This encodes CASSSPDSSGNTIYF.